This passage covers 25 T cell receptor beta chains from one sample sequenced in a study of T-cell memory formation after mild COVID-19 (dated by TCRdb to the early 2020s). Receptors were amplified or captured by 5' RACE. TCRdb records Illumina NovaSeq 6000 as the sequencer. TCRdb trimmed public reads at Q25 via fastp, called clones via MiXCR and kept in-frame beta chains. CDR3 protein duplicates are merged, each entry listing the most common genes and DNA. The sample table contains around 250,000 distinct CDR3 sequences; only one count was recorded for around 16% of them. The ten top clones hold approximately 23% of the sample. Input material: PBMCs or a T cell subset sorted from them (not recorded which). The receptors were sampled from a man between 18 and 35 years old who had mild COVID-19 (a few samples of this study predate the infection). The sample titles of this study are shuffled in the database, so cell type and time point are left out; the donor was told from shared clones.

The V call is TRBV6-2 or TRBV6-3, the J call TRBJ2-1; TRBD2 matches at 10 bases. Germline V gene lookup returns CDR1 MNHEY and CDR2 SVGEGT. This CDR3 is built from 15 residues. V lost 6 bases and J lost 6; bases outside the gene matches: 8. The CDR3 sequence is CASSPSGGLVNEQFF. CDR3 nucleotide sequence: TGTGCCAGCAGCCCTAGCGGGGGACTGGTCAATGAGCAGTTCTTC.

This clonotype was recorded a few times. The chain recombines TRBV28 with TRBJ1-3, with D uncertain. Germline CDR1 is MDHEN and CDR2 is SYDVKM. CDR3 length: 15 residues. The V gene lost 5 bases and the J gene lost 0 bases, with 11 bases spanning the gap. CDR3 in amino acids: CASSRAATSGNTIYF. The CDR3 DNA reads TGTGCCAGCAGTCGGGCGGCCACCTCTGGAAACACCATATATTTT. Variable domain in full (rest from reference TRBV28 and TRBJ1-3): DVKVTQSSRYLVKRTGEKVFLECVQDMDHENMFWYRQDPGLGLRLIYFSYDVKMKEKGDIPEGYSVSREKKERFSLILESASTNQTSMYLCASSRAATSGNTIYFGEGSWLTVV.

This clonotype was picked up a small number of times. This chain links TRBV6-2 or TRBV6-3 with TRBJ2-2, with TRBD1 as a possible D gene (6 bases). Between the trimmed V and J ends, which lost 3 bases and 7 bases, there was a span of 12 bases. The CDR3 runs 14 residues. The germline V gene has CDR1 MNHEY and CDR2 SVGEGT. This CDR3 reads CASSYWGRSGELFF. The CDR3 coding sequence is TGTGCCAGCAGTTATTGGGGGCGTAGCGGGGAGCTGTTTTTT.

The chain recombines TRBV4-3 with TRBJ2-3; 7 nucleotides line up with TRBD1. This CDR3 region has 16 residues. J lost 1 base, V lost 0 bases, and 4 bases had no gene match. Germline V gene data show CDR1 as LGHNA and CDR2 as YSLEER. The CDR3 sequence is CASSQETGQRTDTQYF. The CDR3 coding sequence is TGCGCCAGCAGCCAAGAAACGGGACAGCGCACAGATACGCAGTATTTT.

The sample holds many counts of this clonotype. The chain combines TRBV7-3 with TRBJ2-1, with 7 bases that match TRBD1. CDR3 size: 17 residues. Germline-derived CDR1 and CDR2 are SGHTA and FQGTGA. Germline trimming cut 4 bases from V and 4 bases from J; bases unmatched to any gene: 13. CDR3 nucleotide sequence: TGTGCCAGCAGCTCACCGCCCGGGACAGATAATTACAATGAGCAGTTCTTC. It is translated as CASSSPPGTDNYNEQFF.

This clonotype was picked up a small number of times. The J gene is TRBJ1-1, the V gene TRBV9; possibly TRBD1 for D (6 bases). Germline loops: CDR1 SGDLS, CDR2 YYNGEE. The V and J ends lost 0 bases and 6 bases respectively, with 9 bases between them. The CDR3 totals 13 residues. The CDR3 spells CASSVGGGPEAFF. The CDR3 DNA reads TGTGCCAGCAGCGTAGGGGGGGGCCCTGAAGCTTTCTTT.

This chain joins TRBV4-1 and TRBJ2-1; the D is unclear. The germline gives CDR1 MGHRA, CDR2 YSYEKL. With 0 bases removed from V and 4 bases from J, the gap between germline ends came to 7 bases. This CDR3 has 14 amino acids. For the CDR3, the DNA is TGCGCCAGCAGCCAAGAACCTTCATACAATGAGCAGTTCTTC. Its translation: CASSQEPSYNEQFF.

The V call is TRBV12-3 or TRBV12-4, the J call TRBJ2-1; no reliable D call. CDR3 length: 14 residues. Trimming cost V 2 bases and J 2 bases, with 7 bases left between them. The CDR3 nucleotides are TGTGCCAGCAGTTTAAATGGGGCCTACAATGAGCAGTTCTTC. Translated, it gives CASSLNGAYNEQFF.

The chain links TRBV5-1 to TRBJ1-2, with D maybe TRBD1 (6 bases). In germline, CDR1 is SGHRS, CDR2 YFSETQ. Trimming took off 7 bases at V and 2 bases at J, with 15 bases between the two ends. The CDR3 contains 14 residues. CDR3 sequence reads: CASAEQGRNYGYTF. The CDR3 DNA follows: TGCGCCAGCGCCGAACAGGGACGGAACTATGGCTACACCTTC.

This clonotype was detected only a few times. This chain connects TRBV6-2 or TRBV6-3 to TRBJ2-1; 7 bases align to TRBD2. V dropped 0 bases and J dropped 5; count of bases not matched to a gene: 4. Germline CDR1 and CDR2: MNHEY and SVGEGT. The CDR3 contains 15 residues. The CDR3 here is CASSYSGGGHNEQFF. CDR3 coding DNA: TGTGCCAGCAGTTACTCTGGCGGGGGTCACAATGAGCAGTTCTTC.

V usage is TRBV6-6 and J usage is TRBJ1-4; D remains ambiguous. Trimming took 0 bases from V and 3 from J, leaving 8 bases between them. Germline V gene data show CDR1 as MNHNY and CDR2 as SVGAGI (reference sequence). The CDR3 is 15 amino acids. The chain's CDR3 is CASSYSRESNEKLFF. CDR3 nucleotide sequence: TGTGCCAGCAGTTACTCGAGGGAGTCTAATGAAAAACTGTTTTTT.

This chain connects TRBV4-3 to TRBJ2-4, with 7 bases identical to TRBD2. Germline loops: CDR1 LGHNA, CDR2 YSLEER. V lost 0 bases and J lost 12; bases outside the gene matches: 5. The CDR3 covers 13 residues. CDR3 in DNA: TGCGCCAGCAGCCAAGAAATGGGAGGGTCTCAGTACTTC. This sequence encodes CASSQEMGGSQYF.

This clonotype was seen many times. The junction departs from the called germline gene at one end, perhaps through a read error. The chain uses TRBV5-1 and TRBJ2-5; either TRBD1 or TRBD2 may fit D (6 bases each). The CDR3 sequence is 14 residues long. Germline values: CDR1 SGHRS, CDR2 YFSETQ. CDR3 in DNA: TGTGCCAGCAGCTTGGCCGGGGGCGGGGAGACCCAGTACTTC. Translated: CASSLAGGGETQYF.

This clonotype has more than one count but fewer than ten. The CDR3 DNA follows: TGCGCCAGCAGCCAAGAGATTCGCAGAAAGGGGCAAGCTTTCTTT. Translated, it gives CASSQEIRRKGQAFF. V and J are TRBV4-3 and TRBJ1-1, with D maybe TRBD1 (5 bases). Germline-derived CDR1 and CDR2 are LGHNA and YSLEER. Trimming left V 0 bases short and J 9 bases short, with 17 bases between. This CDR3 has 15 amino acids.

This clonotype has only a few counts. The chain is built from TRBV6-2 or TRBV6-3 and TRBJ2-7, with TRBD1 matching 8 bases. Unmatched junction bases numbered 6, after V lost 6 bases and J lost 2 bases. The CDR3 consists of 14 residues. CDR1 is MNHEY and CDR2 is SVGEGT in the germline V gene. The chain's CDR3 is CASSTGTGPYEQYF. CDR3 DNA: TGTGCCAGCAGCACCGGGACAGGACCCTACGAGCAGTACTTC.

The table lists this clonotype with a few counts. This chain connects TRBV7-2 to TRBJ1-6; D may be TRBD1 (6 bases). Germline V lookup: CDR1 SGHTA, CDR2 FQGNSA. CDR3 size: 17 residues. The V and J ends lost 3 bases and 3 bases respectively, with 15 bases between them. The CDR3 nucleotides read TGTGCCAGCAGCTTGGGGGAGACAGGTCACTATAATTCACCCCTCCACTTT. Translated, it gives CASSLGETGHYNSPLHF.

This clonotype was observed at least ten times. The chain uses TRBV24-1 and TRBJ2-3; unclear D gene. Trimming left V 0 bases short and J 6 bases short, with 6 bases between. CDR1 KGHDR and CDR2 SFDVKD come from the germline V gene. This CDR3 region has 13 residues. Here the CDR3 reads CATSDLLKDTQYF. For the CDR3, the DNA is TGTGCCACCAGTGATTTGCTAAAGGATACGCAGTATTTT.

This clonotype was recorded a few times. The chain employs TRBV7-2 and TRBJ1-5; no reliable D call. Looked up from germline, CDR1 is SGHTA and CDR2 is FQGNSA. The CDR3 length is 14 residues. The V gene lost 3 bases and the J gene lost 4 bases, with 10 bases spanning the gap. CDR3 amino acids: CASSLSGFNQPQHF. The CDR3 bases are TGTGCCAGCAGCTTGAGTGGGTTTAATCAGCCCCAGCATTTT.

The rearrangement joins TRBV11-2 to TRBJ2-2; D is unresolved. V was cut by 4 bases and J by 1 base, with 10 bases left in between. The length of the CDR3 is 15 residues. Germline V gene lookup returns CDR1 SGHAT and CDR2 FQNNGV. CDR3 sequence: CASSYPRKNTGELFF. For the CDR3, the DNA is TGTGCCAGCAGCTACCCCAGGAAGAACACCGGGGAGCTGTTTTTT.

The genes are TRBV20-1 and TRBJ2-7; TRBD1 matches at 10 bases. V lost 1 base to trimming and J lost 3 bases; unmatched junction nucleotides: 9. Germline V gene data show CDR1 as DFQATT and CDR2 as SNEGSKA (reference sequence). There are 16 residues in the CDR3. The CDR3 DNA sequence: TGCAGTGCTAGAGGGTCCATTGACAGGGGGCACTACGAGCAGTACTTC. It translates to CSARGSIDRGHYEQYF.

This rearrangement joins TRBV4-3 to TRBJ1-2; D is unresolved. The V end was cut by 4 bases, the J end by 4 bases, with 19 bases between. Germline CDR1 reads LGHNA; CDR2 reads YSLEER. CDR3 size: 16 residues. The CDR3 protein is CASSPVHFDLSYGYTF. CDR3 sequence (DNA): TGCGCCAGCAGCCCCGTCCACTTTGACCTTTCCTATGGCTACACCTTC.

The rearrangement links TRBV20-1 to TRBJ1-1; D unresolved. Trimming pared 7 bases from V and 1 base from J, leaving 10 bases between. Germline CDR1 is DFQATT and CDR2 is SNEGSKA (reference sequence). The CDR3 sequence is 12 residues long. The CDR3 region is CSELGPNTEAFF. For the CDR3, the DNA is TGCAGTGAGTTAGGTCCGAACACTGAAGCTTTCTTT.

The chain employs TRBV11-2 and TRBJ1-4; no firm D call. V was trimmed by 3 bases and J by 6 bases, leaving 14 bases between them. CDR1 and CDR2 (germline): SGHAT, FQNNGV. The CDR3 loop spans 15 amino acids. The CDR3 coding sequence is TGTGCCAGCAGCTTTCCTCTCGTAACGGATGAAAAACTGTTTTTT. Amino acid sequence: CASSFPLVTDEKLFF. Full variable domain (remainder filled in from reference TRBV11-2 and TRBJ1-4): EAGVAQSPRYKIIEKRQSVAFWCNPISGHATLYWYQQILGQGPKLLIQFQNNGVVDDSQLPKDRFSAERLKGVDSTLKIQPAKLEDSAVYLCASSFPLVTDEKLFFGSGTQLSVL.

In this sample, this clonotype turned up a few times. CDR3 in amino acids: CASSQDRGVGYEQYV. The CDR3 DNA sequence: TGCGCCAGCAGCCAAGATCGGGGGGTTGGCTACGAGCAGTACGTC. The chain is built from TRBV4-1 and TRBJ2-7; TRBD2 matches 7 bases. Germline CDR1 MGHRA, CDR2 YSYEKL. V was clipped by 0 bases and J by 3 bases; unmatched bases: 5. The length of the CDR3 is 15 residues.

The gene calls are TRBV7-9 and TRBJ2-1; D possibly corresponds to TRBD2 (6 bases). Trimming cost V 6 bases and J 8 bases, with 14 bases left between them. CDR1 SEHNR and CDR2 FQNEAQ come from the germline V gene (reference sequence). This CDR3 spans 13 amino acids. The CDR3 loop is CASRRDGLDEQFF. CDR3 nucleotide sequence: TGTGCCAGCAGGCGGGACGGTCTAGATGAGCAGTTCTTC.